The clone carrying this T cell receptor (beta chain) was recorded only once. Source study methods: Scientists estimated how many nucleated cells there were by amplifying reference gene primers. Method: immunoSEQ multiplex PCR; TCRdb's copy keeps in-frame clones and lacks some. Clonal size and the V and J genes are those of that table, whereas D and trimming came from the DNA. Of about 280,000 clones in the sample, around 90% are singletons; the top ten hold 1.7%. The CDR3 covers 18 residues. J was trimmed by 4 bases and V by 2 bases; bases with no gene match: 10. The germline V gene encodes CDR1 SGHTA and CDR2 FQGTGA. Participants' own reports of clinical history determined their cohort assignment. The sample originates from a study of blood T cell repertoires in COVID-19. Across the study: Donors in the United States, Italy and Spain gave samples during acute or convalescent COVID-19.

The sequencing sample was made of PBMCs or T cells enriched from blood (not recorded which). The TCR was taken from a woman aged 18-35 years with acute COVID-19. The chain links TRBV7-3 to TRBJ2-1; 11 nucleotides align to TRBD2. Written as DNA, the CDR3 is TGTGCCAGCAGCTTATTTGGTAGCGGGAGGGCCATTTACAATGAGCAGTTCTTC. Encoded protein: CASSLFGSGRAIYNEQFF.